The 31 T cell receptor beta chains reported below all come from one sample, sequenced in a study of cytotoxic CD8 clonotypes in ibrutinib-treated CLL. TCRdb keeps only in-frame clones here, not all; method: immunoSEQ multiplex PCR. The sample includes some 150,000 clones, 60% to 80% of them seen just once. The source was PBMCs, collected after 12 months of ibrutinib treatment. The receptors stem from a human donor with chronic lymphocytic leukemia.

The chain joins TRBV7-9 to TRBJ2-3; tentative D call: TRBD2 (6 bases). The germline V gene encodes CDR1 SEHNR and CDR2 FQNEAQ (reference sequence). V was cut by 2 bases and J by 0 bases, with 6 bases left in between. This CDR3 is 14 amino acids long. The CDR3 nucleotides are TGTGCCAGCAGCTTAAGCGGGAGCACAGATACGCAGTATTTT. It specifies CASSLSGSTDTQYF.

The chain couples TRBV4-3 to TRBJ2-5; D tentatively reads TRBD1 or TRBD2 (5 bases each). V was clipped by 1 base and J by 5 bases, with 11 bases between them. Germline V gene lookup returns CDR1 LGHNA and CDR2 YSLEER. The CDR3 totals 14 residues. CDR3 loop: CASSQGGARETQYF. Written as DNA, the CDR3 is TGCGCCAGCAGCCAAGGAGGGGCGCGTGAGACCCAGTACTTC.

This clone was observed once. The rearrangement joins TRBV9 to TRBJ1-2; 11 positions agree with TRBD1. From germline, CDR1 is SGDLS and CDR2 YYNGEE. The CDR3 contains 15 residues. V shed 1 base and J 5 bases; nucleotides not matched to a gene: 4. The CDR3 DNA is TGTGCCAGCAGCGTACGGACAGGGGGCGCGTATGGCTACACCTTC. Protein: CASSVRTGGAYGYTF.

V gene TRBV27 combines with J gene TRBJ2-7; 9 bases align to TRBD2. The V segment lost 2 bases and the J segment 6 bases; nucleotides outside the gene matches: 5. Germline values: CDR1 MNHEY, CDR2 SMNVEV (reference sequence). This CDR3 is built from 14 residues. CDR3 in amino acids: CASSLMQREAEQYF. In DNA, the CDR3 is TGTGCCAGCAGTTTAATGCAGCGGGAGGCCGAGCAGTACTTC.

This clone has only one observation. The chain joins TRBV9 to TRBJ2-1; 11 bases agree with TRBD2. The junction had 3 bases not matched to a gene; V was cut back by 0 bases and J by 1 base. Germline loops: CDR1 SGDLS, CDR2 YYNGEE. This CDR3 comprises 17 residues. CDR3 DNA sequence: TGTGCCAGCAGCGTAGTTAGCGGGGGGGCTTCCTACAATGAGCAGTTCTTC. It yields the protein CASSVVSGGASYNEQFF.

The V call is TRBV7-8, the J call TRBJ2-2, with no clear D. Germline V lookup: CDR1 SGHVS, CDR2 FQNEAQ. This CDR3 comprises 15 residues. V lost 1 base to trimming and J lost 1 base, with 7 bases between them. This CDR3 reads CASSLDRRNTGELFF. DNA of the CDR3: TGTGCCAGCAGCTTAGACAGACGGAACACCGGGGAGCTGTTTTTT.

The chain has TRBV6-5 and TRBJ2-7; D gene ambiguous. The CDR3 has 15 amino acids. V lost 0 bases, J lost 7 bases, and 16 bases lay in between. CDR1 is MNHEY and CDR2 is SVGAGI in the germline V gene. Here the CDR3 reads CASSYSTLPYGEQYF. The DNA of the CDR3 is TGTGCCAGCAGTTACTCGACTCTCCCCTACGGAGAGCAGTACTTC.

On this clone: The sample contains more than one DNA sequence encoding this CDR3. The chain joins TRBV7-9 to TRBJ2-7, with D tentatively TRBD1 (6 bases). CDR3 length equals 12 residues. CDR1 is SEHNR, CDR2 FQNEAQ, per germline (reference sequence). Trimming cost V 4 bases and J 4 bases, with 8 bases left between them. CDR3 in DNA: TGTGCCAGCAGCTCAACAGGGTACGAGCAGTACTTC. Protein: CASSSTGYEQYF.

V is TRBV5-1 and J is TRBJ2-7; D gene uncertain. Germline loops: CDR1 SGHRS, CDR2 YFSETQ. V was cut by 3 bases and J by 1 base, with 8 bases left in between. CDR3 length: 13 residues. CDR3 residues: CASSSDQSYEQYF. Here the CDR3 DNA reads TGCGCCAGCAGCTCTGACCAATCCTACGAGCAGTACTTC. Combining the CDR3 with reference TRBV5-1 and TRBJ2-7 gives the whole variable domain KAGVTQTPRYLIKTRGQQVTLSCSPISGHRSVSWYQQTPGQGLQFLFEYFSETQRNKGNFPGRFSGRQFSNSRSEMNVSTLELGDSALYLCASSSDQSYEQYFGPGTRLTVT.

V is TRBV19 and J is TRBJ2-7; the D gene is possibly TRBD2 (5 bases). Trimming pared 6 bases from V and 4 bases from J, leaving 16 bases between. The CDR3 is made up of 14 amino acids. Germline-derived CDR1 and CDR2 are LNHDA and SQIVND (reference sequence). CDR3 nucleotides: TGTGCCAGTAGCAAATCGAGCGGAACGTACGAGCAGTACTTC. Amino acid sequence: CASSKSSGTYEQYF.

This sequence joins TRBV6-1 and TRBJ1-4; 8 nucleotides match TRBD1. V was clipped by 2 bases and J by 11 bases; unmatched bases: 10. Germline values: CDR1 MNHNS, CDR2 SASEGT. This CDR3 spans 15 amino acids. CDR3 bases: TGTGCCAGCAGTGAATACCAGGGGGCCCAAGGTAAACTGTTTTTT. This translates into CASSEYQGAQGKLFF.

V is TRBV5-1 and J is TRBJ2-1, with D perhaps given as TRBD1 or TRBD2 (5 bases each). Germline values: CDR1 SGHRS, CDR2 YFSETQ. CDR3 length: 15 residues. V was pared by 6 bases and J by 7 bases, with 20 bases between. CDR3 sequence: CASTTAGAPGNEQFF. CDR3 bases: TGCGCCAGCACAACCGCCGGGGCCCCGGGGAATGAGCAGTTCTTC.

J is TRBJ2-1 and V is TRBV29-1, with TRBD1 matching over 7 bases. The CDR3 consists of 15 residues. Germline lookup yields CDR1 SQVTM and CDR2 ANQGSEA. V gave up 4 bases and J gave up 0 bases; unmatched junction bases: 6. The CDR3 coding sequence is TGCAGCGTTGCAAGAGCAGGGGGCTCCTACAATGAGCAGTTCTTC. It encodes CSVARAGGSYNEQFF.

The DNA of the CDR3 is TGTGCCAGTAGTAGGACTAGCGAGTCCTACGAGCAGTACTTC. Amino acids: CASSRTSESYEQYF. J is TRBJ2-7 and V is TRBV19; TRBD2 matches 9 bases. Germline trimming cut 4 bases from V and 1 base from J; bases unmatched to any gene: 2. CDR3 size: 14 residues. Germline values: CDR1 LNHDA, CDR2 SQIVND (reference sequence).

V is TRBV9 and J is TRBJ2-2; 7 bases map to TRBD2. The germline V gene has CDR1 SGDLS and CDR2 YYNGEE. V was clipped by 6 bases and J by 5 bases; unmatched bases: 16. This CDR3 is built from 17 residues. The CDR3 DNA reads TGTGCCAGCAACCGCGACATTACTAGCGCCAAAACCGGGGAGCTGTTTTTT. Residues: CASNRDITSAKTGELFF.

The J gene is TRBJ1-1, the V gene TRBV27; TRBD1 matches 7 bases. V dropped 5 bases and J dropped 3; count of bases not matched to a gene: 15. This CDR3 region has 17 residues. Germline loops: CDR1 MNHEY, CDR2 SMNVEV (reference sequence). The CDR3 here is CASSRPLVRDRYTEAFF. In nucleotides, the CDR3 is TGTGCCAGCAGTCGACCTCTCGTCCGGGACAGATACACTGAAGCTTTCTTT.

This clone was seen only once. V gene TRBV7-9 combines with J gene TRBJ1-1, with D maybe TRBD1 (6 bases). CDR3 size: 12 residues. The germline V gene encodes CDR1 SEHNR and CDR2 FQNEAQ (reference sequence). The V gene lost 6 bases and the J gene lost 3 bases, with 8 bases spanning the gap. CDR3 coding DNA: TGTGCCAGCAGGACAGGTTACACTGAAGCTTTCTTT. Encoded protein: CASRTGYTEAFF.

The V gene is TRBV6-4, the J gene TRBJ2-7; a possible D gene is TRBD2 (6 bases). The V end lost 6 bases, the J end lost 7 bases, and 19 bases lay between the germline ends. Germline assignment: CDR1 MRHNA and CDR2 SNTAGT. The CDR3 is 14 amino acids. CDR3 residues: CASSDPRGFREQYF. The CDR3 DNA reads TGTGCCAGCAGCGACCCCCGGGGGTTTCGAGAGCAGTACTTC.

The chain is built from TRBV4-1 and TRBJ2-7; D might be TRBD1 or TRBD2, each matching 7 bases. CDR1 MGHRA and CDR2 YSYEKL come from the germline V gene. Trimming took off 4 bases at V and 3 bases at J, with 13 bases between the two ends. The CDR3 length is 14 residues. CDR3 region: CASSREGQNYEQYF. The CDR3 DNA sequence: TGCGCCAGCAGCCGGGAGGGACAGAACTACGAGCAGTACTTC.

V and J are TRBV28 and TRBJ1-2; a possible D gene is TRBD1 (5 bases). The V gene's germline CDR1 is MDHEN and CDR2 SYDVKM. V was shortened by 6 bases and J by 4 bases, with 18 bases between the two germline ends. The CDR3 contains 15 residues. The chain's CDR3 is CASSPVGGSLYGYTF. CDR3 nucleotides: TGTGCCAGCAGCCCCGTCGGGGGGTCCCTCTATGGCTACACCTTC.

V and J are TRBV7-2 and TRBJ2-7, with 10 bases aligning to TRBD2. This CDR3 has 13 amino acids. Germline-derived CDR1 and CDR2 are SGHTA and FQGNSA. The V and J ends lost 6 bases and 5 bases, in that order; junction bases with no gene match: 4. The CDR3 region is CASSYSGRNEQYF. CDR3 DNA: TGTGCCAGCAGTTATAGCGGGAGGAACGAGCAGTACTTC.

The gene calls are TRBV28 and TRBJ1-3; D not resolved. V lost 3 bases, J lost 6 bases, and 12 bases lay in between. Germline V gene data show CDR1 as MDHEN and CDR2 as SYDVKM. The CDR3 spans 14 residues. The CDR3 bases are TGTGCCAGCAGTTTTTATCCGGGGTTAAACACCATATATTTT. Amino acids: CASSFYPGLNTIYF.

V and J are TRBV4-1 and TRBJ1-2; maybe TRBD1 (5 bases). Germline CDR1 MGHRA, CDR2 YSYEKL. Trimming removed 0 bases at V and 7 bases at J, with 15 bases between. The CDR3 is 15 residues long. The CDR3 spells CASSQDGTWGGGYTF. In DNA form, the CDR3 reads TGCGCCAGCAGCCAAGATGGGACCTGGGGAGGTGGCTACACCTTC.

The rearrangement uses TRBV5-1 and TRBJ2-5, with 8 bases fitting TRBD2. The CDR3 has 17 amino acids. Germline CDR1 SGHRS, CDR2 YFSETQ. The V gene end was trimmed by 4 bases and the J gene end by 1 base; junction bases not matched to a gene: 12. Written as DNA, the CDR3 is TGCGCCAGCAGCCCCGGGGTAGCGGGGACCCTCCAAGAGACCCAGTACTTC. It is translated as CASSPGVAGTLQETQYF.

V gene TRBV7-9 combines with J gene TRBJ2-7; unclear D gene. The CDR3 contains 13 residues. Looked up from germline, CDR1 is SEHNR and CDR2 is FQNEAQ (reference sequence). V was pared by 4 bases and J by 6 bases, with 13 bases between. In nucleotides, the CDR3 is TGTGCCAGCAGCTCAGGTGGGGTCCGCGAGCAGTACTTC. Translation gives CASSSGGVREQYF.

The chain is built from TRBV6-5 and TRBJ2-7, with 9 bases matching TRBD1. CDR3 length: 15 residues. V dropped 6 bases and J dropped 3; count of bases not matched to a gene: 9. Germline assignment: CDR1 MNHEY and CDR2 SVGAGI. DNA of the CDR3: TGTGCCAGCAGAAAACCGGGACAGGGAAGCTACGAGCAGTACTTC. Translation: CASRKPGQGSYEQYF.

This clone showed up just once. For the CDR3, the DNA is TGTGCCAGCAGTTTGACAGGGAGGGCCGGGGAGCTGTTTTTT. Protein sequence: CASSLTGRAGELFF. The chain combines TRBV28 with TRBJ2-2; D possibly matches TRBD1 or TRBD2 (7 bases each). This CDR3 comprises 14 residues. CDR1 MDHEN and CDR2 SYDVKM come from the germline V gene. V gave up 3 bases and J gave up 6 bases, with 11 bases separating them.

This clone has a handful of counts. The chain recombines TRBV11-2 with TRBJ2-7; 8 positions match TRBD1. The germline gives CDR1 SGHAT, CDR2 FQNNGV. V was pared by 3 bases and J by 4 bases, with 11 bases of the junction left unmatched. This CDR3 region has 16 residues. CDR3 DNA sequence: TGTGCCAGCAGCTTGCAGGGGGCAGGATCTATATACGAGCAGTACTTC. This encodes CASSLQGAGSIYEQYF.

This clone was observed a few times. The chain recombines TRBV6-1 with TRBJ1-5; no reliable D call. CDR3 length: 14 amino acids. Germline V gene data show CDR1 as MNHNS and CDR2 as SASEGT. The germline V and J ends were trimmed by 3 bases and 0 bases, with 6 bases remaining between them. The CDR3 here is CASSEVDSNQPQHF. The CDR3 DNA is TGTGCCAGCAGTGAGGTAGATAGCAATCAGCCCCAGCATTTT.

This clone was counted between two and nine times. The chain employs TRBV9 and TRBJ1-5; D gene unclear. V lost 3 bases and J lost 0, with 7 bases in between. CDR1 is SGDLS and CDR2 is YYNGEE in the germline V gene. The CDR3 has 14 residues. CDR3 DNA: TGTGCCAGCAGCGGAGGAGATAGCAATCAGCCCCAGCATTTT. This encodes CASSGGDSNQPQHF.

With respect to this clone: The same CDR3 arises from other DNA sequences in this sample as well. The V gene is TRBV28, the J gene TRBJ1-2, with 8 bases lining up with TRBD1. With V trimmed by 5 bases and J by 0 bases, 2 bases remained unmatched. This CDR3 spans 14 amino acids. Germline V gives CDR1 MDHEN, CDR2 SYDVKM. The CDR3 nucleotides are TGTGCCAGCAGTCCAGGGGGCTCTAACTATGGCTACACCTTC. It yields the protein CASSPGGSNYGYTF.